This T cell receptor beta chain was sequenced for a study of control samples from healthy donors and cancer patients. Clones were sequenced by immunoSEQ multiplex PCR, and TCRdb holds only the in-frame ones, with some missing. Of approximately 150,000 clones in the sample, 85% to 95% were seen once. There are 17 residues in the CDR3. Germline values: CDR1 SGHDT, CDR2 YYEEEE. V lost 5 bases to trimming and J lost 1 base; unmatched junction nucleotides: 12. This TCR was sampled from a woman younger than 30 in good health. The chain uses TRBV5-6 and TRBJ1-5; TRBD1 matches at 7 bases. What was sequenced was blood. Here the CDR3 DNA reads TGTGCCAGCAGTCTCGCTACGACAGGGAAGAGCAATCAGCCCCAGCATTTT. It yields the protein CASSLATTGKSNQPQHF.